Sequencing of this T cell receptor beta chain was carried out in a study of blood T cell repertoires in COVID-19. In the study overall: The analysed material was cDNA or gDNA that came from T cells, B-cell-depleted T cells, or PBMCs.

Only in-frame clones appear in the TCRdb table, and some are missing; sequencing was by immunoSEQ multiplex PCR. The table lists 250,000 to 400,000 clones, about 87% of them singletons, with approximately 5.3% in the top ten. V shed 1 base and J shed 0 bases, with 13 bases lying between them. CDR3 length equals 16 residues. In germline, CDR1 is SGHKS, CDR2 YYEKEE (reference sequence). Individuals drawn from around 24 US areas were roughly 18 to 95 years old. Clinical history as reported by participants underpinned cohort assignment. Before being deemed recovered, Cohort 3 donors had two negative PCRs, clearance, or symptom resolution.

Sequenced material: PBMCs or T cells enriched from blood (not recorded which). The chain uses TRBV5-5 and TRBJ1-1; tentative D call: TRBD1 (6 bases). The origin of this receptor is a woman in her thirties who had recovered from COVID-19. DNA for the CDR3: TGTGCCAGCAGCTTGTACGGACAGATCATGAACACTGAAGCTTTCTTT. Translated: CASSLYGQIMNTEAFF.